This T cell receptor (beta chain) was sequenced during a study of blood T cells in healthy people across ages. This CDR3 is built from 14 residues. Per germline, CDR1 SGHNT and CDR2 YENEEA. Through a sample-barcoded 5' primer and a J-beta primer mix, a second PCR was run for about 6 to 11 cycles. TCRdb analysed the 5' RACE reads with MiXCR anew, one entry per CDR3 protein. The sample consists of 1.5 million to 1.9 million distinct CDR3 sequences, less than 45% of them appearing once. A word on this clonotype: At one boundary the junction diverges from the germline segment, which might be a read error.

V gene TRBV11-3 combines with J gene TRBJ2-3, with a weak D call TRBD1 (5 bases). This clonotype was sampled from a woman younger than 35 in good health. The sample consisted of blood. DNA of the CDR3: TGTGCCGGCAGCAAACAGGATTCCACAGATACGCAGTATTTT. Its protein is CAGSKQDSTDTQYF. The full variable domain, completed using reference TRBV11-3 and TRBJ2-3, is EAGVVQSPRYKIIEKKQPVAFWCNPISGHNTLYWYLQNLGQGPELLIRYENEEAVDDSQLPKDRFSAERLKGVDSTLKIQPAELGDSAVYLCAGSKQDSTDTQYFGPGTRLTVL.